This T cell receptor beta chain was sequenced during a study of T cells in Graves' hyperthyroidism and ophthalmopathy. Study findings and constraints: Ophthalmopathy was identified by the model a median about six months ahead of onset. Blood also held most thyroid clonotypes expanded beyond 0.001.

V gave up 6 bases and J gave up 5 bases, with 17 bases separating them. This CDR3 contains 14 residues. Germline V gene sequence: CDR1 DFQATT, CDR2 SNEGSKA (reference sequence). This clonotype was counted a few times. Its antigen is unidentified. RNA transcripts served as the template for amplifying TCR beta CDR3 regions. HTBI primers were the set used in a first-round RT-PCR of the TCR CDR3. Via MiXCR, TCRdb re-called the multiplex PCR reads, giving one row per CDR3 protein. The repertoire includes approximately 380,000 distinct CDR3 sequences, more than 12% of them detected once, and around 28% sits in the top ten. Diagnosis rested on symptoms, serum thyroxine and TRAb, thyroid ultrasound, and orbital computed tomography.

The chain employs TRBV20-1 and TRBJ1-5, with D tentatively TRBD1 (5 bases). The sequencing sample was made of blood. This sequence was found in a man between 45 and 60 years old with Graves' ophthalmopathy. The chain's CDR3 is CSAPPGGTDQPQHF. The CDR3 DNA follows: TGCAGTGCCCCGCCCGGGGGAACGGATCAGCCCCAGCATTTT.